Shown below are 11 T cell receptor beta chains from a single sample sequenced in a study of T cell responses to AZD1222 COVID-19 vaccine. Profiling relied on immunoSEQ multiplex PCR, and the TCRdb table lists in-frame clones only, not all of them. Of 120,000 or so clones in the sample, roughly 90% are singletons; the top ten hold about 1.1%. The source was peripheral blood, collected on day 0 of AZD1222 vaccination. These receptors came from an adult in good health.

Turning to this clone: At one of its ends the junction is not consistent with the germline gene, which may arise from a read error. The same CDR3 is also encoded by other DNA sequences in this sample. The chain has TRBV6-5 and TRBJ2-1, with D possibly TRBD1 on 5 matching bases. CDR3 length equals 14 residues. Germline values: CDR1 MNHEY, CDR2 SVGAGI. In nucleotides, the CDR3 is TGTGCCAGTAGTTACACCAGGGCGCAAGATGAGCAGTTCTTC. This gives the protein CASSYTRAQDEQFF.

The chain couples TRBV6-1 to TRBJ1-6; no firm D call. V gave up 1 base and J gave up 7 bases, with 8 bases separating them. Germline V gene sequence: CDR1 MNHNS, CDR2 SASEGT. The CDR3 is 14 residues long. CDR3: CASSEGLGNSPLHF. CDR3 bases: TGTGCCAGCAGTGAAGGCTTGGGGAATTCACCCCTCCACTTT.

CDR3 region: CASSHERTSGRARNEQFF. DNA for the CDR3: TGTGCCAGCAGCCACGAACGGACTAGCGGGAGGGCCAGGAATGAGCAGTTCTTC. The V gene is TRBV3-1 (or the pseudogene TRBV3-2), the J gene TRBJ2-1; 15 bases are shared with TRBD2. The CDR3 length is 18 residues. The V gene end was trimmed by 3 bases and the J gene end by 7 bases; junction bases not matched to a gene: 10. CDR1 and CDR2 from the germline V gene are LGHDT and YNNKEL (reference sequence).

The chain links TRBV5-1 to TRBJ1-2; no firm D call. This CDR3 is 15 amino acids long. V was pared by 3 bases and J by 1 base, with 13 bases between. Germline-derived CDR1 and CDR2 are SGHRS and YFSETQ. The CDR3 DNA reads as TGCGCCAGCAGCTCATCCCCTGGGAGTAACTATGGCTACACCTTC. Translation gives CASSSSPGSNYGYTF.

The V call is TRBV7-9, the J call TRBJ1-2; D might be TRBD1 (5 bases). Looked up from germline, CDR1 is SEHNR and CDR2 is FQNEAQ (reference sequence). This CDR3 region has 13 residues. Trimming stripped 7 bases from V and 8 bases from J, with 17 bases between. The CDR3 DNA reads as TGTGCCAGCACATTGAGGGGATGGGTCGGCTACACCTTC. Its protein is CASTLRGWVGYTF.

This chain connects TRBV30 to TRBJ1-5; the D gene is possibly TRBD1 (6 bases). Between the trimmed V and J ends, which lost 1 base and 3 bases, there was a span of 7 bases. Germline CDR1 and CDR2: GTSNPN and SVGIG (reference sequence). CDR3 length equals 13 residues. Here the CDR3 DNA reads TGTGCCTGGAGTGGGGGGCCCAATCAGCCCCAGCATTTT. Residues: CAWSGGPNQPQHF.

This clone was found a few times. V usage is TRBV11-2 and J usage is TRBJ2-7; D uncertain. This CDR3 spans 13 amino acids. Germline CDR1 and CDR2: SGHAT and FQNNGV. The ends were cut back, 0 bases at V and 5 bases at J, with 8 bases in the middle. The CDR3 spells CASSLDNVDEQYF. Here the CDR3 DNA reads TGTGCCAGCAGCTTAGACAATGTCGACGAGCAGTACTTC.

In this sample, this clone turned up once. The rearrangement joins TRBV9 to TRBJ2-1; D is unclear. The CDR3 extends over 13 amino acids. Germline lookup yields CDR1 SGDLS and CDR2 YYNGEE. Between the trimmed V and J ends, which lost 4 bases and 1 base, there was a span of 6 bases. CDR3 loop: CASSITSYNEQFF. The DNA of the CDR3 is TGTGCCAGCAGCATTACGTCCTACAATGAGCAGTTCTTC. The variable domain in full, with the rest retrieved from reference TRBV9 and TRBJ2-1, is DSGVTQTPKHLITATGQRVTLRCSPRSGDLSVYWYQQSLDQGLQFLIQYYNGEERAKGNILERFSAQQFPDLHSELNLSSLELGDSALYFCASSITSYNEQFFGPGTRLTVL.

V usage is TRBV30 and J usage is TRBJ2-3; no clear D. V shed 2 bases and J shed 11 bases, with 14 bases lying between them. The CDR3 spans 12 residues. The germline CDR1 and CDR2 sequences are GTSNPN and SVGIG (reference sequence). The CDR3 sequence is CAWSSDPVGQYF. For the CDR3, the DNA is TGTGCCTGGAGTAGCGATCCGGTCGGGCAGTATTTT.

This chain links TRBV2 with TRBJ1-6; 8 nucleotides align to TRBD1. Trimming cost V 4 bases and J 10 bases; bases outside gene matches: 12. Germline CDR1 SNHLY, CDR2 FYNNEI. The CDR3 runs 16 residues. DNA of the CDR3: TGTGCCAGCAGTGCAAGTCATCAGGGGGCAGGATCACCCCTCCACTTT. Translating it yields CASSASHQGAGSPLHF.

This chain connects TRBV7-9 to TRBJ2-3; 8 bases are shared with TRBD1. The germline CDR1 and CDR2 sequences are SEHNR and FQNEAQ (reference sequence). This CDR3 has 16 residues. V gave up 5 bases and J gave up 6 bases; unmatched junction bases: 13. This chain's CDR3 is CASSTTQGASKDTQYF. Here the CDR3 DNA reads TGTGCCAGCAGCACTACTCAGGGGGCCTCCAAGGATACGCAGTATTTT.